The 9 T cell receptor beta chains below come from one sample, sequenced in a study of regulatory T cells in long-lasting Graves disease. As for time point: newly diagnosed GD, antithyroid drugs for less than 3 months. The authors made the TCR library using RNA they extracted from PBMCs. TCR beta libraries were built with iRepertoire HTBI primers and Arm-PCR of CDR3 regions. One entry per CDR3 protein results from TCRdb running MiXCR on the multiplex PCR reads. Of fewer than 450,000 distinct CDR3 sequences in the sample, 15% were seen once. The data were also submitted as part of a second study, on T cells in Graves' hyperthyroidism and ophthalmopathy.

The sample here was peripheral blood mononuclear cells (PBMCs), taken at new diagnosis, from a patient treated with antithyroid drugs. These receptors were obtained from a woman aged 40 to 55 with Graves disease.

This clonotype was counted ten times or more. This sequence joins TRBV27 and TRBJ2-3; 12 bases align to TRBD1. The CDR3 totals 16 residues. The germline V gene has CDR1 MNHEY and CDR2 SMNVEV (reference sequence). Trimming took 6 bases from V and 5 from J; bases not matched to a gene: 9. CDR3 in DNA: TGTGCCAGCAGAAATCTCGGGACAGGGGGCCGAGATACGCAGTATTTT. Protein sequence: CASRNLGTGGRDTQYF.

This clonotype was detected only once. The rearrangement links TRBV6-9 to TRBJ1-1; 9 positions match TRBD1. Germline CDR1 MNHGY, CDR2 SVAAGI. The ends lost 3 bases at V and 3 bases at J; junction bases unmatched: 5. This CDR3 spans 15 amino acids. CDR3 nucleotide sequence: TGTGCCAGCAGTTACTACAGGGGGCTTGACACTGAAGCTTTCTTT. It codes for CASSYYRGLDTEAFF.

This clonotype was detected ten times or more. The chain joins TRBV10-3 to TRBJ1-1, with no clear D. V lost 6 bases to trimming and J lost 5 bases, with 13 bases between them. This CDR3 has 13 amino acids. The V gene's germline CDR1 is ENHRY and CDR2 SYGVKD. CDR3 region: CAISRGRETEAFF. CDR3 nucleotide sequence: TGTGCCATCAGCCGTGGACGGGAGACTGAAGCTTTCTTT.

This clonotype appeared many times. The CDR3 spells CASSLPGQYQPQHF. The DNA of the CDR3 is TGTGCCAGCAGCCTACCGGGACAATATCAGCCCCAGCATTTT. The chain combines TRBV28 with TRBJ1-5, with a weak D call TRBD1 (6 bases). The V and J ends lost 6 bases and 5 bases respectively, with 14 bases between them. This CDR3 has 14 amino acids. Looked up from germline, CDR1 is MDHEN and CDR2 is SYDVKM.

This clonotype was counted ten times or more. This chain joins TRBV20-1 and TRBJ2-1, with 8 bases that match TRBD2. V lost 3 bases and J lost 8; bases outside the gene matches: 12. Germline loops: CDR1 DFQATT, CDR2 SNEGSKA (reference sequence). This CDR3 is built from 15 residues. CDR3 region: CSASGRAPSGDEQFF. For the CDR3, the DNA is TGCAGTGCTAGCGGGAGGGCCCCAAGTGGCGATGAGCAGTTCTTC.

This clonotype came up many times. The genes are TRBV3-1 and TRBJ1-1; no clear D. The germline V and J ends were trimmed by 0 bases and 11 bases, with 13 bases remaining between them. Germline V lookup: CDR1 LGHDT, CDR2 YNNKEL (reference sequence). CDR3 length: 13 residues. Here the CDR3 DNA reads TGTGCCAGCAGCCAAGACGGTCGGGGTTTGGCTTTCTTT. Translated: CASSQDGRGLAFF.

This clonotype has ten or more counts. The rearrangement joins TRBV20-1 to TRBJ2-1, with TRBD2 matching over 9 bases. CDR3 size: 13 residues. In germline, CDR1 is DFQATT, CDR2 SNEGSKA (reference sequence). The V segment lost 7 bases and the J segment 9 bases; nucleotides outside the gene matches: 10. In DNA, the CDR3 is TGCAGTGTCCTTACCGGGACTAGCTTTGAGCAGTTCTTC. Its protein product is CSVLTGTSFEQFF.

This clonotype was counted a few times. The chain links TRBV5-4 to TRBJ2-3, with TRBD1 matching over 11 bases. The CDR3 runs 15 residues. From germline, CDR1 is SGHNT and CDR2 YYREEE (reference sequence). Trimming at V came to 4 bases and at J to 7 bases, leaving 8 bases not matched to a gene. This CDR3 reads CASSASGTGGNTQYF. The CDR3 DNA reads TGTGCCAGCAGCGCATCCGGGACAGGGGGGAATACGCAGTATTTT.

This clonotype was detected a few times. Possible read error: a much larger clone is one base away. The CDR3 here is CASSFPGEVYNEQFF. The CDR3 DNA sequence: TGTGCCAGCAGTTTTCCGGGAGAAGTGTACAATGAGCAGTTCTTC. The chain is built from TRBV6-5 and TRBJ2-1; a weak D match, TRBD2 (6 bases). This CDR3 contains 15 residues. The ends were cut back, 4 bases at V and 4 bases at J, with 14 bases in the middle. Germline V CDR1 and CDR2: MNHEY, SVGAGI.